One and the same sample provided the 31 T cell receptor beta chains below, sequenced in a study of response to subunit inactivated influenza vaccine. Each CDR3 protein is one row after TCRdb ran MiXCR on the RT-PCR reads. The sample lists some 500,000 distinct CDR3 sequences, 16% seen once, with 2.5% to 3.5% in the top ten. Sequenced here: CD4+ T cells sorted from PBMCs, sampled roughly 24 months after vaccination. The receptors shown here come from a man between 45 and 75 years old who received an inactivated influenza vaccine.

The chain links TRBV28 to TRBJ1-2; possible D gene TRBD1, 5 bases. There are 12 residues in the CDR3. Germline CDR1 MDHEN, CDR2 SYDVKM. Trimming removed 6 bases at V and 4 bases at J, with 9 bases between. This CDR3 reads CASRLTGYGYTF. In nucleotides, the CDR3 is TGTGCCAGCAGACTCACAGGCTATGGCTACACCTTC.

This clonotype was seen a handful of times. The chain links TRBV12-3 or TRBV12-4 to TRBJ1-6; D remains ambiguous. The germline V and J ends were trimmed by 6 bases and 10 bases, with 13 bases remaining between them. The CDR3 spans 13 residues. CDR3 nucleotide sequence: TGTGCCAGCAGCCTGGTCATCGGATCACCCCTCCACTTT. This encodes CASSLVIGSPLHF.

V is TRBV5-5 and J is TRBJ1-1, with unresolved D. The CDR3 covers 12 residues. CDR1 and CDR2 (germline): SGHKS, YYEKEE (reference sequence). The V end lost 2 bases, the J end lost 7 bases, and 9 bases lay between the germline ends. The CDR3 spells CASSFSDGEAFF. The CDR3 DNA sequence: TGTGCCAGCAGCTTTTCTGACGGTGAAGCTTTCTTT. The whole variable domain, filled in from reference TRBV5-5 and TRBJ1-1, reads DAGVTQSPTHLIKTRGQQVTLRCSPISGHKSVSWYQQVLGQGPQFIFQYYEKEERGRGNFPDRFSARQFPNYSSELNVNALLLGDSALYLCASSFSDGEAFFGQGTRLTVV.

This chain connects TRBV20-1 to TRBJ2-1, with no clear D. CDR1 is DFQATT and CDR2 is SNEGSKA in the germline V gene (reference sequence). V dropped 2 bases and J dropped 10 bases, with 18 bases sitting between them. The CDR3 extends over 14 amino acids. The DNA of the CDR3 is TGCAGTGCTAGACCTCCTGGATTAATGAAGGAGCAGTTCTTC. Translating it yields CSARPPGLMKEQFF.

The V gene is TRBV6-5, the J gene TRBJ2-5, with D uncertain. Trimming took off 4 bases at V and 4 bases at J, with 22 bases between the two ends. CDR1 is MNHEY and CDR2 is SVGAGI in the germline V gene. CDR3 length equals 17 residues. CDR3 protein: CASSSRSVRPQVETQYF. CDR3 sequence (DNA): TGTGCCAGCAGTTCTAGATCTGTTCGCCCGCAAGTAGAGACCCAGTACTTC.

This clonotype was counted many times. The chain couples TRBV4-3 to TRBJ2-7; 8 nucleotides match TRBD2. CDR1 LGHNA and CDR2 YSLEER come from the germline V gene. V gave up 4 bases and J gave up 6 bases; unmatched junction bases: 14. The CDR3 is 16 residues long. The CDR3 sequence: CASSRRGSGSLLEQYF. The CDR3 nucleotides read TGCGCCAGCAGCCGGAGGGGGAGCGGGAGCCTTCTCGAGCAGTACTTC.

This clonotype is a singleton in its sample. The junction departs from germline at one end; a sequencing error may be responsible. This CDR3 is CASTGPGTGRGDF. For the CDR3, the DNA is TGTGCCAGCACCGGTCCCGGGACAGGGCGCGGGGACTTC. The chain links TRBV28 to TRBJ2-7; 9 bases match TRBD1. CDR1 MDHEN and CDR2 SYDVKM come from the germline V gene. The CDR3 sequence is 13 residues long.

In its sample, this clonotype was seen a few times. The chain combines TRBV7-2 with TRBJ2-3; D gene ambiguous. CDR1 SGHTA and CDR2 FQGNSA come from the germline V gene. The CDR3 loop spans 15 amino acids. V lost 2 bases and J 4 bases, leaving 13 bases between the germline ends. The CDR3 DNA reads as TGTGCCAGCAGCTTACTTGTAGCCTCACCAGATACGCAGTATTTT. Translated, it gives CASSLLVASPDTQYF.

This chain uses TRBV2 with TRBJ1-2, with a possible D match to TRBD1 (6 bases). CDR3 length: 12 amino acids. CDR1 and CDR2 (germline): SNHLY, FYNNEI. Trimming removed 6 bases from V and 8 bases from J, with 13 bases in between. The CDR3 loop is CASRLQGRGYTF. Here the CDR3 DNA reads TGTGCCAGCAGGCTACAGGGACGCGGCTACACCTTC.

This sequence joins TRBV20-1 and TRBJ2-3; 15 bases match TRBD2. This CDR3 comprises 17 residues. J gave up 0 bases and V 3 bases, and 4 bases lay outside the gene matches. CDR1 is DFQATT and CDR2 is SNEGSKA in the germline V gene (reference sequence). This CDR3 reads CSARGLAGGRSTDTQYF. As DNA, the CDR3 is TGCAGTGCTAGGGGACTAGCGGGAGGTAGGAGCACAGATACGCAGTATTTT.

This clonotype was found a few times. This chain links TRBV12-3 or TRBV12-4 with TRBJ1-5, with TRBD1 as a possible D gene (6 bases). The CDR3 is made up of 14 amino acids. Trimming shortened V by 4 bases and J by 3 bases, and 10 bases separated the two germline ends. The CDR3 is CASSSQGLNQPQHF. The CDR3 DNA is TGTGCCAGCAGTTCCCAGGGGCTCAATCAGCCCCAGCATTTT.

The chain uses TRBV14 and TRBJ2-1; TRBD2 might be the D (6 bases). The V gene lost 1 base and the J gene lost 7 bases, with 20 bases spanning the gap. Germline V gene lookup returns CDR1 SGHDN and CDR2 FVKESK. The CDR3 is made up of 17 amino acids. CDR3 residues: CASSQGFYGSFQNEQFF. The CDR3 DNA reads as TGTGCCAGCAGCCAAGGTTTTTACGGGAGCTTCCAGAATGAGCAGTTCTTC.

This clonotype was seen a few times. The chain uses TRBV6-5 and TRBJ1-4, with 9 bases that match TRBD1. Germline V gene data show CDR1 as MNHEY and CDR2 as SVGAGI. The V segment lost 4 bases and the J segment 8 bases; nucleotides outside the gene matches: 5. CDR3 size: 14 residues. Written as DNA, the CDR3 is TGTGCCAGCAGTTGGGGACAGGGAGGCGAAAAACTGTTTTTT. Encoded protein: CASSWGQGGEKLFF.

Note on this clonotype: At one end the junction does not follow the germline gene, possibly because of a read error. The rearrangement joins TRBV7-9 to TRBJ1-2; unclear D gene. There are 11 residues in the CDR3. Looked up from germline, CDR1 is SEHNR and CDR2 is FQNEAQ (reference sequence). The CDR3 DNA reads TGTGCCAGCAGCCCCACTGGGCCTATTCTCTTC. Its translation is CASSPTGPILF. Complete variable domain (other parts from reference TRBV7-9 and TRBJ1-2): DTGVSQNPRHKITKRGQNVTFRCDPISEHNRLYWYRQTLGQGPEFLTYFQNEAQLEKSRLLSDRFSAERPKGSFSTLEIQRTEQGDSAMYLCASSPTGPILFGSGTRLTVV.

This clonotype was seen a few times. The J gene is TRBJ2-5, the V gene TRBV7-2; no definite D call. Germline V gene data show CDR1 as SGHTA and CDR2 as FQGNSA. Trimming removed 4 bases from V and 5 bases from J, with 11 bases in between. The CDR3 covers 13 residues. The CDR3 loop reads CASSSGILETQYF. The CDR3 DNA sequence: TGTGCCAGCAGCTCCGGAATTCTCGAGACCCAGTACTTC. The complete variable domain, with remaining parts taken from reference TRBV7-2 and TRBJ2-5, reads GAGVSQSPSNKVTEKGKDVELRCDPISGHTALYWYRQSLGQGLEFLIYFQGNSAPDKSGLPSDRFSAERTGGSVSTLTIQRTQQEDSAVYLCASSSGILETQYFGPGTRLLVL.

V is TRBV29-1 and J is TRBJ2-3; no firm D call. V dropped 3 bases and J dropped 2 bases, with 9 bases sitting between them. The V gene's germline CDR1 is SQVTM and CDR2 ANQGSEA. The CDR3 spans 13 residues. The chain's CDR3 is CSVDNLLTDTQYF. CDR3 nucleotide sequence: TGCAGCGTTGATAACCTGCTCACAGATACGCAGTATTTT.

This clonotype was found a few times. V gene TRBV5-1 combines with J gene TRBJ2-6, with 7 bases aligning to TRBD1. The trim removed 1 base at V and 4 bases at J, leaving 2 bases unmatched. Germline V gives CDR1 SGHRS, CDR2 YFSETQ. This CDR3 spans 15 amino acids. The CDR3, as DNA: TGCGCCAGCAGCTTGACAGGGGTCGGGGCCAACGTCCTGACTTTC. It yields the protein CASSLTGVGANVLTF.

This clonotype was picked up a small number of times. J is TRBJ2-3 and V is TRBV12-3 or TRBV12-4, with 9 bases identical to TRBD2. The CDR3 sequence is 15 residues long. J lost 1 base, V lost 5 bases, and 4 bases had no gene match. The CDR3 here is CASSPRTSGTDTQYF. In DNA form, the CDR3 reads TGTGCCAGCAGTCCGAGGACTAGCGGCACAGATACGCAGTATTTT.

This clonotype has a handful of counts. The gene calls are TRBV12-3 or TRBV12-4 and TRBJ2-5; 10 bases fit TRBD2. The CDR3 length is 21 residues. Trimming removed 4 bases from V and 1 base from J; junction bases left unmatched: 21. In nucleotides, the CDR3 is TGTGCCAGCAGTTCGCCTAGTCTCGGACTAACTAGCGGGGCCATCCAAGAGACCCAGTACTTC. It yields the protein CASSSPSLGLTSGAIQETQYF.

The chain links TRBV20-1 to TRBJ1-3, with D unclear. CDR1 and CDR2 (germline): DFQATT, SNEGSKA (reference sequence). The ends were cut back, 0 bases at V and 0 bases at J, with 9 bases in the middle. This CDR3 comprises 15 residues. This chain's CDR3 is CSARDRYPSGNTIYF. DNA for the CDR3: TGCAGTGCTAGAGATCGGTATCCCTCTGGAAACACCATATATTTT.

This clonotype was counted only a few times. The chain is built from TRBV12-3 or TRBV12-4 and TRBJ2-1; D perhaps matches TRBD1 (6 bases). CDR3 size: 14 residues. V dropped 5 bases and J dropped 1 base, with 9 bases sitting between them. CDR3 nucleotides: TGTGCCAGCAGTGGACAGTTATCCTACAATGAGCAGTTCTTC. The encoded protein is CASSGQLSYNEQFF.

The chain recombines TRBV7-2 with TRBJ1-2; perhaps TRBD1 as D (6 bases). This CDR3 region has 15 residues. The V end was cut by 2 bases, the J end by 7 bases, with 17 bases between. From germline, CDR1 is SGHTA and CDR2 FQGNSA. The CDR3 sequence: CASSLTGTQTAGYTF. CDR3 DNA: TGTGCCAGCAGCTTAACCGGGACACAGACGGCTGGCTACACCTTC.

This chain links TRBV12-3 or TRBV12-4 with TRBJ2-7; D call uncertain. V shed 5 bases and J shed 0 bases, with 8 bases lying between them. CDR3 length: 13 residues. The CDR3 DNA sequence: TGTGCCAGCAGTGGTACTGGCTCCTACGAGCAGTACTTC. Residues: CASSGTGSYEQYF.

This chain connects TRBV2 to TRBJ1-3; D unresolved. This CDR3 spans 13 amino acids. Germline V gives CDR1 SNHLY, CDR2 FYNNEI. V shed 7 bases and J shed 2 bases, with 9 bases lying between them. The chain's CDR3 is CASTKEAGNTIYF. The CDR3 DNA follows: TGTGCCAGCACCAAGGAAGCTGGAAACACCATATATTTT.

V gene TRBV11-2 combines with J gene TRBJ2-7, with D possibly matching TRBD1 (6 bases). This CDR3 spans 14 amino acids. Germline CDR1 is SGHAT and CDR2 is FQNNGV. V was cut by 5 bases and J by 2 bases, with 13 bases left in between. The CDR3 nucleotides are TGTGCCAGCAGCCCGGACAGCTATACCTACGAGCAGTACTTC. Protein sequence: CASSPDSYTYEQYF.

This clonotype was seen a few times. The J gene is TRBJ2-3, the V gene TRBV20-1, with a possible D match to TRBD1 (6 bases). From germline, CDR1 is DFQATT and CDR2 SNEGSKA (reference sequence). The V end was cut by 1 base, the J end by 2 bases, with 22 bases between. The CDR3 length is 18 residues. Here the CDR3 DNA reads TGCAGTGCTAGAGGATCCGGGACAAAAGGGAGCGACACAGATACGCAGTATTTT. Translating gives CSARGSGTKGSDTDTQYF.

This clonotype came up a few times. The CDR3 DNA follows: TGTGCCAGCAGTTTTGGGACACCGAACACTGAAGCTTTCTTT. As protein: CASSFGTPNTEAFF. J is TRBJ1-1 and V is TRBV6-5; weak D call: TRBD1 (6 bases). Germline V gene lookup returns CDR1 MNHEY and CDR2 SVGAGI. There are 14 residues in the CDR3. Trimming removed 4 bases from V and 1 base from J, with 10 bases in between.

This sequence joins TRBV10-3 and TRBJ1-2; D remains ambiguous. Germline-derived CDR1 and CDR2 are ENHRY and SYGVKD. The CDR3 spans 13 residues. V was clipped by 7 bases and J by 5 bases, with 14 bases between them. The CDR3 region has the DNA TGTGCCATCAATCAGGAAGGGTCGTATGGCTACACCTTC. It translates to CAINQEGSYGYTF.

V and J are TRBV6-2 or TRBV6-3 and TRBJ2-3; a possible D gene is TRBD1 (5 bases). CDR3 length: 12 amino acids. Germline CDR1 and CDR2: MNHEY and SVGEGT. The V end lost 6 bases, the J end lost 8 bases, and 12 bases lay between the germline ends. Here the CDR3 DNA reads TGTGCCAGCAGCGATGACAGAGGTACGCAGTATTTT. Translated: CASSDDRGTQYF.

Only a few counts were recorded for this clonotype. The rearrangement joins TRBV9 to TRBJ1-6; TRBD1 is a possible D gene (5 bases). Per the germline V gene, CDR1 is SGDLS and CDR2 is YYNGEE. V lost 1 base, J lost 6 bases, and 11 bases lay in between. The CDR3 loop spans 15 amino acids. CDR3 DNA sequence: TGTGCCAGCAGCGTATCAGGGTGGAGTAATTCACCCCTCCACTTT. This gives the protein CASSVSGWSNSPLHF.

A few counts support this clonotype. CDR3 nucleotide sequence: TGTGCCAGCAGCCAAGTAGAGGGGCGACAGTACTTC. This codes for CASSQVEGRQYF. The chain joins TRBV3-1 to TRBJ2-7; either TRBD1 or TRBD2 may supply D (5 bases each). Germline loops: CDR1 LGHDT, CDR2 YNNKEL (reference sequence). The CDR3 runs 12 residues. V was shortened by 1 base and J by 10 bases, with 11 bases between the two germline ends.